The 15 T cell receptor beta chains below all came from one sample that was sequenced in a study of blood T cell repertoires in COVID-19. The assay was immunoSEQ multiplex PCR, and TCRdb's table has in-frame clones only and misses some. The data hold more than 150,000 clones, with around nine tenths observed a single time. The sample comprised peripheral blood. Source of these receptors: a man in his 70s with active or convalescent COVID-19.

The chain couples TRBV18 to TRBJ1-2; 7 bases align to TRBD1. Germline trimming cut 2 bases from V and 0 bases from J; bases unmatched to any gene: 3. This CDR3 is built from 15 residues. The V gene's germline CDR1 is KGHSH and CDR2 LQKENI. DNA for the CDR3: TGTGCCAGCTCACCAGAGACAGGGACTAACTATGGCTACACCTTC. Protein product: CASSPETGTNYGYTF.

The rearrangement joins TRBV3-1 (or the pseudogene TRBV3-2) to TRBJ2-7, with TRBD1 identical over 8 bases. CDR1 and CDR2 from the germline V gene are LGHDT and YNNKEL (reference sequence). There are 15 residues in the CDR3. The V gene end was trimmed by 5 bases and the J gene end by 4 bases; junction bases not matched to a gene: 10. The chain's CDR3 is CASSSTWGQAYEQYF. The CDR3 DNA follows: TGTGCCAGCAGCTCCACGTGGGGACAGGCTTACGAGCAGTACTTC.

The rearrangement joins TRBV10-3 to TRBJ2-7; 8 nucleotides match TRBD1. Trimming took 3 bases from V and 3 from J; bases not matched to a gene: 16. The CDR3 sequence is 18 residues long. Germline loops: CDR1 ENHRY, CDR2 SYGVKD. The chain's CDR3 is CAISEGGFRGQGSYEQYF. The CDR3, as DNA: TGTGCCATCAGTGAAGGTGGGTTCAGAGGACAGGGAAGCTACGAGCAGTACTTC.

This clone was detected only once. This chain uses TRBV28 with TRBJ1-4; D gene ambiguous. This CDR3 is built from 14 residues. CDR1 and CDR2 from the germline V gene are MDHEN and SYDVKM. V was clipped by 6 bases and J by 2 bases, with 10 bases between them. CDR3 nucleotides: TGTGCCAGCAGCCCTCGGGTCACTAATGAAAAACTGTTTTTT. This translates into CASSPRVTNEKLFF.

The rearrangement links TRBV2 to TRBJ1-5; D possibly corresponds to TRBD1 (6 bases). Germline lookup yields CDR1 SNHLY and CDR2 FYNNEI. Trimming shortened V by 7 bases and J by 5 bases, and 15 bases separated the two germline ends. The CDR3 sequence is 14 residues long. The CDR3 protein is CASMEQGLDQPQHF. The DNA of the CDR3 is TGTGCCAGCATGGAGCAGGGGCTTGATCAGCCCCAGCATTTT.

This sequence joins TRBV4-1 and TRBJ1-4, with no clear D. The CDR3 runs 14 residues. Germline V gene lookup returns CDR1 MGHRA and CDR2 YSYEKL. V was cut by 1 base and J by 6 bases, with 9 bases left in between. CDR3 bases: TGCGCCAGCAGCCAAGGGCAGGCTGATGAAAAACTGTTTTTT. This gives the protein CASSQGQADEKLFF.

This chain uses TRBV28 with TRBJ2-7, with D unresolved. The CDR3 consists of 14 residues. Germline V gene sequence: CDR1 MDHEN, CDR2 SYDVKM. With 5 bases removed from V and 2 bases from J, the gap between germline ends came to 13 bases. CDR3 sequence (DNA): TGTGCCAGCAGTCCAAGACTCCATACCTACGAGCAGTACTTC. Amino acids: CASSPRLHTYEQYF.

The CDR3 nucleotides are TGTGCCTGGACCTTTGGCGGGCGAGAGACCCAGTACTTC. Translating it yields CAWTFGGRETQYF. The rearrangement uses TRBV30 and TRBJ2-5; weak D call: TRBD2 (5 bases). The CDR3 has 13 residues. Germline V gene lookup returns CDR1 GTSNPN and CDR2 SVGIG (reference sequence). The ends were cut back, 4 bases at V and 4 bases at J, with 13 bases in the middle.

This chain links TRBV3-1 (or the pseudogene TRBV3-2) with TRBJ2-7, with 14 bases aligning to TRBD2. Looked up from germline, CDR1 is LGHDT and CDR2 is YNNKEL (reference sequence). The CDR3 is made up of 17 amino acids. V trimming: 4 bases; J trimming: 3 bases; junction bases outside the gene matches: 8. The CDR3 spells CASSRGTSGRTYYEQYF. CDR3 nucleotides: TGTGCCAGCAGCCGAGGGACTAGCGGGAGAACGTACTACGAGCAGTACTTC.

The CDR3 bases are TGTGCCAGCGGGGACTATCTACAGACTATACTTTTCTTC. This translates into CASGDYLQTILFF. The J gene is TRBJ2-1, the V gene TRBV27; 7 bases are a match to TRBD2. The CDR3 length is 13 residues. Germline CDR1 reads MNHEY; CDR2 reads SMNVEV (reference sequence). V lost 8 bases and J lost 16; bases outside the gene matches: 17.

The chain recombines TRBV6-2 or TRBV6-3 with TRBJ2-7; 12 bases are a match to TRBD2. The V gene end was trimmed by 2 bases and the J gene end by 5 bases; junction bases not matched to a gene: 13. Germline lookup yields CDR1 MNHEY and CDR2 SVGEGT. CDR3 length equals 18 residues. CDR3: CASSYVVSASGRVDEQYF. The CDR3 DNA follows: TGTGCCAGCAGTTACGTTGTCTCGGCTAGCGGGAGGGTCGACGAGCAGTACTTC.

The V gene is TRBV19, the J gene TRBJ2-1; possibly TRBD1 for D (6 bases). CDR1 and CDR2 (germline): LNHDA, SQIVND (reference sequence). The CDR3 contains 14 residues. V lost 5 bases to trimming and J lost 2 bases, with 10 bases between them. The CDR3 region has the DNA TGTGCCAGTAGTGCGACAGGTCCCTACAATGAGCAGTTCTTC. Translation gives CASSATGPYNEQFF.

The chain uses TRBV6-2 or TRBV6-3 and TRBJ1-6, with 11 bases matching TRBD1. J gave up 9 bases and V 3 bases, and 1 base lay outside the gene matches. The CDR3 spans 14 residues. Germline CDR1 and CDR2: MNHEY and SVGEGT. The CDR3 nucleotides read TGTGCCAGCAGTTATGGGACAGGGGGTTCACCCCTCCACTTT. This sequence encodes CASSYGTGGSPLHF.

The CDR3 loop reads CASSRRDSFTEAFF. In nucleotides, the CDR3 is TGTGCCAGCAGTCGGCGCGACAGTTTCACTGAAGCTTTCTTT. This chain uses TRBV5-6 with TRBJ1-1; D perhaps matches TRBD1 (5 bases). The CDR3 runs 14 residues. The V gene lost 5 bases and the J gene lost 4 bases, with 15 bases spanning the gap. From germline, CDR1 is SGHDT and CDR2 YYEEEE.

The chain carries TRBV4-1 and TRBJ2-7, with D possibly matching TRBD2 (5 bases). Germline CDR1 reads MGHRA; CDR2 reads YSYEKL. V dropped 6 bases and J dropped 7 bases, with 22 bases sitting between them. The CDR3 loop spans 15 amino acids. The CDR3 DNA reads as TGCGCCAGCAGTCTTGCGGCTAGCCAATCCTCTGAGCAGTACTTC. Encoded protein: CASSLAASQSSEQYF.